The source of this T cell receptor (beta chain) is a study of CD4 T cells in relation to SARS-CoV-2 and coronaviruses (dated by TCRdb to 2020 to 2022). Study-level background: In the ViraFEST assay, PBMCs were grown with antigen for 9 to 10 days, and TCR beta CDR3s were then sequenced to identify antigen-specific clonal expansions. Across all 12 patients in the convalescent cohort, the median age was roughly 38 years, with a range of roughly 21 to 80 years. Among the roughly twelve convalescent patients, 8 males and 4 females were included, and two of the subjects were Hispanic. Patient-derived lymphoblastoid cell lines were used to map the HLA restriction of shared crossreactive spike epitopes. At the level of individual TCR clonotypes, the study measured memory CD4+ T cell crossreactivity between SARS-CoV-2 spike protein and common cold coronavirus spike proteins. The Adaptive Biotechnologies TCR-sequencing kit was used to sequence samples from three pre-COVID donors and the naive versus memory experiments, while other data came from Illumina-based sequencing. For other donors in the study, expansion assays were sequenced with a different, Illumina-based TCR-beta assay. Results the study describes overall, beyond this receptor: Since the crossreactivity analysis centred on spike protein, crossreactivity against other viral proteins was not assessed. Compared with monoreactive clones, crossreactive clones had significantly weaker SARS-CoV-2-driven expansion, a result consistent with antigenic imprinting. Memory CD4+ clonotypes crossrecognizing SARS-CoV-2 and at least one common cold coronavirus spike were found in 55% to 75% of donors. The study was limited by small numbers of patients and tested TCRs. Naive versus memory sequencing indicated that memory recall responses, rather than primary responses primed during culture, are detected by the assay. Because no donor provided both pre-pandemic and post-infection samples, tracing the source of pre-existing responses was limited.

The CDR3 measures 16 amino acids from cysteine to phenylalanine. Just CDR3 DNA is preserved here, 48 bases in frame from base 1. V and J lose 3 bases and 0 bases, and a span of 14 bases separates them. The CDR1 and CDR2 encoded by the germline V gene (reference sequence) are SEHNR and FQNEAQ. Naive and memory CD4+ T cells were separated from cryopreserved PBMCs through CD4 enrichment, which was followed by EasySep naive CD4+ T cell enrichment. Sorted naive or memory CD4+ T cells (10^5) were cultured 1:1 with T cell-depleted PBMCs and CEF peptides for over 9 days. In general, every peptide culture condition was set up in three replicate wells. Ficoll-Paque PLUS gradient centrifugation was used to isolate PBMCs from leukapheresis product or whole blood. PBMCs were either used fresh in the expansion assay or cryopreserved at -140 degrees C. The QIAamp Micro DNA Kit was used to extract genomic DNA from the CD4+ T cells.

This clone was detected a few times. Its antigen is currently not known. Base qualities were left out, and no much larger clone turns up one base away. DNA from CEF-cultured naive and memory CD4+ T cells underwent immunoSEQ TCR-beta sequencing at survey level. Under the source paper's analysis protocol: During preprocessing, nonproductive sequences were discarded, as were any CDR3s that did not begin with C, did not end with F or W, or were shorter than 7 amino acids. Antigen-specific clonotypes were called with the MANAFEST web app on the basis of expansion relative to the reference and to other culture wells. A clone counted as positive if significantly expanded in 2 of 3 replicate wells versus the reference culture at FDR below 0.05. For a clone to be considered positive, significant expansion relative to all other tandem wells and an odds ratio above 5 were also required. Cultured and uncultured naive and memory CD4+ repertoires were searched for previously identified spike- and CEF-reactive CDR3s. CDR3 homology was measured as pairwise Levenshtein distance, computed with the stringdist R package after trimming three terminal residues from each end. TCRdb stores this immuneACCESS table with in-frame sequences only. Part of the clones is absent; in the studies checked, under half of the shortfall reflects unresolved V genes, and no reason is known for the rest. V, J and clone size were drawn from that table, and D and trimming were deduced from the DNA. The sample includes 30,000 to 45,000 clones, with about 80% observed a single time. The ten largest make up 2.5% to 3% of the sample.

The receptor chain draws on TRBV7-9 and TRBJ1-2, and possibly TRBD1, on 5 matching bases. The sequence derives from an adult with COVID-19. The specimen was memory CD4+ T cells from PBMCs, cultured in vitro. The cell subset or site label on this specimen signifies: memory (non-naive) CD4+ T cells. CDR3 loop: CASSFRQGGTNYGYTF. The sequence in DNA is TGTGCCAGCAGCTTTCGCCAGGGTGGTACTAACTATGGCTACACCTTC.